The clone carrying this T cell receptor beta chain was observed at least ten times. This CDR3 contains 16 residues. V lost 0 bases to trimming and J lost 5 bases; unmatched junction nucleotides: 8. Germline CDR1 reads MNHEY; CDR2 reads SVGAGI. The sample belongs to a study of T-cell memory formation after mild COVID-19. In TCRdb, the 5' RACE reads were re-called with MiXCR into one record per CDR3 protein. The data show 550,000 to 700,000 distinct CDR3 sequences, with 18% seen just once and more than 10% held by the top ten. The gene calls are TRBV6-5 and TRBJ2-3; TRBD2 matches at 7 bases. The sequence was collected from an adult woman who had mild COVID-19 (a few samples of this study predate the infection). Cell type and time point are not known. Sequences were obtained from PBMCs or a T cell subset sorted from them (not recorded which). The CDR3 sequence: CASSYSKTGGGDTQYF. In DNA form, the CDR3 reads TGTGCCAGCAGTTACTCGAAGACGGGAGGTGGAGATACGCAGTATTTT.